The 12 T cell receptor beta chains reported below all come from one sample, sequenced in a study of blood T cell repertoires in COVID-19. TCRdb's table, derived via immunoSEQ multiplex PCR, lists solely in-frame clones and lacks some. This table holds about 310,000 clones, under 90% found once. Material: PBMCs or T cells enriched from blood (not recorded which). The receptors come from a woman in her thirties who had recovered from COVID-19.

J is TRBJ1-1 and V is TRBV4-1; a weak D match, TRBD1 (6 bases). This CDR3 contains 12 residues. V dropped 4 bases and J dropped 8 bases, with 11 bases sitting between them. Germline values: CDR1 MGHRA, CDR2 YSYEKL. CDR3: CASSPLGQEAFF. The CDR3 DNA sequence: TGCGCCAGCAGCCCTTTAGGACAGGAAGCTTTCTTT.

For the CDR3, the DNA is TGTGCCAGCAGCTCCAGTTTTGTTATGAACACTGAAGCTTTCTTT. It is translated as CASSSSFVMNTEAFF. V and J are TRBV7-6 and TRBJ1-1; D not certain. Trimming cost V 4 bases and J 0 bases, with 12 bases left between them. The germline V gene encodes CDR1 SGHVS and CDR2 FNYEAQ. The CDR3 length is 15 residues.

The chain joins TRBV6-1 to TRBJ1-5; TRBD1 is a possible D gene (5 bases). Per germline, CDR1 MNHNS and CDR2 SASEGT. V gave up 1 base and J gave up 2 bases, with 9 bases separating them. The CDR3 loop spans 15 amino acids. DNA for the CDR3: TGTGCCAGCAGTGAAGTCCGCAGGGGCAATCAGCCCCAGCATTTT. Translated: CASSEVRRGNQPQHF.

This sequence joins TRBV11-2 and TRBJ1-4; TRBD1 aligns across 9 bases. Germline values: CDR1 SGHAT, CDR2 FQNNGV. J was trimmed by 3 bases and V by 3 bases; bases with no gene match: 5. The CDR3 extends over 16 amino acids. The CDR3 DNA follows: TGTGCCAGCAGCTTCACCGGGACAGGGTCTAATGAAAAACTGTTTTTT. The encoded protein is CASSFTGTGSNEKLFF.

The chain carries TRBV6-5 and TRBJ2-7; D may be TRBD1 (5 bases). Germline V gene data show CDR1 as MNHEY and CDR2 as SVGAGI. The CDR3 has 13 amino acids. The V and J ends lost 3 bases and 5 bases respectively, with 11 bases between them. Here the CDR3 reads CASSYSRAHEQYF. The CDR3 nucleotides read TGTGCCAGCAGTTATTCCAGGGCCCACGAGCAGTACTTC.

This chain links TRBV2 with TRBJ2-7, with D unresolved. The germline V gene encodes CDR1 SNHLY and CDR2 FYNNEI. The length of the CDR3 is 12 residues. V shed 7 bases and J shed 5 bases, with 12 bases lying between them. CDR3 coding DNA: TGTGCCAGCATCCATCGTTTAGACGAGCAGTACTTC. Translating gives CASIHRLDEQYF.

This rearrangement joins TRBV7-9 to TRBJ2-3, with D unresolved. Germline-derived CDR1 and CDR2 are SEHNR and FQNEAQ (reference sequence). V was cut by 1 base and J by 0 bases, with 5 bases left in between. This CDR3 region has 14 residues. CDR3 protein: CASSLDRSTDTQYF. DNA of the CDR3: TGTGCCAGCAGCTTAGATCGGAGCACAGATACGCAGTATTTT.

The chain combines TRBV9 with TRBJ2-1; 7 bases are shared with TRBD2. The CDR3 totals 16 residues. Germline V gene sequence: CDR1 SGDLS, CDR2 YYNGEE. J lost 7 bases, V lost 1 base, and 11 bases had no gene match. The CDR3 reads CASSVPASGLRNEQFF. Written as DNA, the CDR3 is TGTGCCAGCAGCGTACCAGCTAGCGGACTCCGGAATGAGCAGTTCTTC.

This clone has a handful of counts. The CDR3 loop is CASSLGQGAFEPQHF. The CDR3 DNA sequence: TGCGCCAGCAGCTTGGGGCAGGGGGCATTTGAGCCCCAGCATTTT. The V and J genes are TRBV5-1 and TRBJ1-5, with 8 bases that match TRBD1. Germline loops: CDR1 SGHRS, CDR2 YFSETQ. This CDR3 is 15 amino acids long. V lost 0 bases and J lost 8; bases outside the gene matches: 7.

J is TRBJ1-1 and V is TRBV7-2; unclear D gene. The CDR3 covers 14 residues. CDR1 and CDR2 from the germline V gene are SGHTA and FQGNSA. V shed 2 bases and J shed 8 bases, with 15 bases lying between them. The DNA for the CDR3 is TGTGCCAGCAGCTTATTTGGTGGGCAGTTAGAAGCTTTCTTT. It yields the protein CASSLFGGQLEAFF. Supplemented by reference TRBV7-2 and TRBJ1-1, the full variable domain reads GAGVSQSPSNKVTEKGKDVELRCDPISGHTALYWYRQSLGQGLEFLIYFQGNSAPDKSGLPSDRFSAERTGGSVSTLTIQRTQQEDSAVYLCASSLFGGQLEAFFGQGTRLTVV.

This chain links TRBV7-8 with TRBJ2-5, with D hard to call. CDR1 SGHVS and CDR2 FQNEAQ come from the germline V gene. Deletions cut 1 base from V and 0 bases from J, with 15 bases between. The CDR3 is 17 amino acids. CDR3 protein: CASSLVLLSRYQETQYF. CDR3 in DNA: TGTGCCAGCAGCTTAGTTTTACTCTCGCGGTACCAAGAGACCCAGTACTTC.

The V gene is TRBV7-2, the J gene TRBJ1-1, with a possible D match to TRBD1 (6 bases). The V gene's germline CDR1 is SGHTA and CDR2 FQGNSA. V lost 9 bases, J lost 0 bases, and 20 bases lay in between. The CDR3 runs to 16 residues. CDR3 protein: CASWARKQGVNTEAFF. The DNA for the CDR3 is TGTGCCAGTTGGGCTAGAAAACAGGGCGTGAACACTGAAGCTTTCTTT.